The subject of this entry is one T cell receptor beta chain. Germline V lookup: CDR1 SGHTA, CDR2 FQGNSA. The length of the CDR3 is 16 residues. V lost 0 bases and J lost 6; bases outside the gene matches: 3. The data were taken from a study of T cell responses to AZD1222 COVID-19 vaccine. Sequencing was performed with immunoSEQ multiplex PCR; in TCRdb, only in-frame clones are kept and a portion is missing. Among more than 90,000 clones listed, more than 85% were seen once. This receptor was identified in an adult who received the AZD1222 COVID-19 vaccine. This rearrangement joins TRBV7-2 to TRBJ1-5, with 12 bases identical to TRBD1. The sequences come from peripheral blood, collected 28 days after the second AZD1222 dose. As DNA, the CDR3 is TGTGCCAGCAGCTTAGCGGGGACAGGGGGCATTCAGCCCCAGCATTTT. Its translation is CASSLAGTGGIQPQHF.